Listed here is a single T cell receptor beta chain. This CDR3 is 15 amino acids long. Per germline, CDR1 GTSNPN and CDR2 SVGIG (reference sequence). The entry originates in a study of blood T cell repertoires in COVID-19. Sequencing used immunoSEQ multiplex PCR; TCRdb keeps in-frame clones, though not all of them. The sample lists 350,000 to 550,000 clones, approximately 92% occurring once. Sample: PBMCs or T cells enriched from blood (not recorded which). V usage is TRBV30 and J usage is TRBJ2-3; 10 bases match TRBD2. This sequence was found in a man between 25 and 39 years old who had recovered from COVID-19. CDR3 bases: TGTGCTACCACTAGCGGGGCTTCTAGCACAGATACGCAGTATTTT. Protein product: CATTSGASSTDTQYF.